The rows below give T cell receptor beta chains drawn from one sample of a study of Ad26.COV2.S vaccination and SARS-CoV-2 variants. TCRdb keeps only in-frame clones here, not all; method: immunoSEQ multiplex PCR. The data contain 400,000 to 450,000 clones, around 93% of them singletons. The specimen comprised peripheral blood, sampled in a trial of Ad26.COV2.S vaccine versus placebo. The receptors stem from a person between 18 and 65 years old who received the Ad26.COV2.S COVID-19 vaccine or a placebo. The CDR3 runs from the conserved cysteine through the conserved F or W. A D gene is named only where the DNA matches it firmly. Clone size is given for some rows only: seen once, a few or many times, or a class if the clone is expanded.

V gene: TRBV21-1; CDR3 length: 16; J gene: TRBJ2-5; D gene: .; clone size: .; CDR3 DNA: TGTGCCAGCAGCAAAGAAAGGGGACAGGGGGAAGAGACCCAGTACTTC; CDR3 protein: CASSKERGQGEETQYF
V gene: TRBV6-1; CDR3 length: 16; J gene: TRBJ2-3; D gene: .; clone size: .; CDR3 DNA: TGTGCCAGCAGTGAAGCTATCGCACTAAGCACAGATACGCAGTATTTT; CDR3 protein: CASSEAIALSTDTQYF
V gene: TRBV2; CDR3 length: 19; J gene: TRBJ2-7; D gene: TRBD1; clone size: .; CDR3 DNA: TGTGCCAGCAGCGACAGGGTCCGACTACTATATCAGAGCTCCTACGAGCAGTACTTC; CDR3 protein: CASSDRVRLLYQSSYEQYF
V gene: TRBV10-3; CDR3 length: 17; J gene: TRBJ2-1; D gene: TRBD2; clone size: .; CDR3 DNA: TGTGCCATCAGTGATCGAGTCGCGAGCGGGGGAGGTAATGAGCAGTTCTTC; CDR3 protein: CAISDRVASGGGNEQFF
V gene: TRBV7-7; CDR3 length: 16; J gene: TRBJ2-1; D gene: TRBD2; clone size: .; CDR3 DNA: TGTGCTAGCAGCTTATCTAGCGGGGGGGCTTTGGTTGAGCAGTTCTTC; CDR3 protein: CASSLSSGGALVEQFF
V gene: TRBV7-9; CDR3 length: 13; J gene: TRBJ2-7; D gene: TRBD2; clone size: .; CDR3 DNA: TGTGCCAGCAGCCGGGGGGACTCCTACGAGCAGTACTTC; CDR3 protein: CASSRGDSYEQYF
V gene: TRBV19; CDR3 length: 17; J gene: TRBJ1-6; D gene: TRBD1; clone size: .; CDR3 DNA: TGTGCCAGTGTACCCGACGGACAGGGTCCCTCCGACCCACCCCTCCACTTT; CDR3 protein: CASVPDGQGPSDPPLHF
V gene: TRBV7-2; CDR3 length: 16; J gene: TRBJ2-2; D gene: TRBD2; clone size: .; CDR3 DNA: TGTGCCAGCAGCTTAAATGGTGCGGGGGTGGTCGGGGAGCTGTTTTTT; CDR3 protein: CASSLNGAGVVGELFF
V gene: TRBV12-3/TRBV12-4; CDR3 length: 13; J gene: TRBJ2-7; D gene: .; clone size: .; CDR3 DNA: TGTGCCAGCAGTCTGACACCGTCCTACGAGCAGTACTTC; CDR3 protein: CASSLTPSYEQYF
V gene: TRBV18; CDR3 length: 12; J gene: TRBJ2-7; D gene: .; clone size: .; CDR3 DNA: TGTGCCAGCTCATCGAGCTCCTACGAGCAGTACTTC; CDR3 protein: CASSSSSYEQYF
V gene: TRBV6-1; CDR3 length: 16; J gene: TRBJ1-5; D gene: .; clone size: .; CDR3 DNA: TGTGCCAGCAGTGAGTATGGGGGGTATAGCAATCAGCCCCAGCATTTT; CDR3 protein: CASSEYGGYSNQPQHF
V gene: TRBV5-1; CDR3 length: 17; J gene: TRBJ2-2; D gene: .; clone size: .; CDR3 DNA: TGCGCCAGCAGCCGCGGAAGCCTACAGGGTGGATCCGGGGAGCTGTTTTTT; CDR3 protein: CASSRGSLQGGSGELFF
V gene: TRBV5-1; CDR3 length: 14; J gene: TRBJ2-1; D gene: .; clone size: .; CDR3 DNA: TGCGCCAGCAGCTTGGGGGCCACCTACAATGAGCAGTTCTTC; CDR3 protein: CASSLGATYNEQFF
V gene: TRBV4-3; CDR3 length: 16; J gene: TRBJ1-6; D gene: TRBD1; clone size: .; CDR3 DNA: TGCGCCAGCAGCCAAGACCGGACAGGGAATAATTCACCCCTCCACTTT; CDR3 protein: CASSQDRTGNNSPLHF
V gene: TRBV5-1; CDR3 length: 15; J gene: TRBJ1-3; D gene: .; clone size: once; CDR3 DNA: TGCGCCAGCACCGTGCAGGGAGGCTCTGGAAACACCATATATTTT; CDR3 protein: CASTVQGGSGNTIYF
V gene: TRBV28; CDR3 length: 13; J gene: TRBJ2-7; D gene: .; clone size: .; CDR3 DNA: TGTGCCAGCAGTTTAGACAGAGCCTACGAGCAGTACTTC; CDR3 protein: CASSLDRAYEQYF
V gene: TRBV19; CDR3 length: 14; J gene: TRBJ1-3; D gene: .; clone size: .; CDR3 DNA: TGTGCCAGTACACAGGGCCGTTCTGGAAACACCATATATTTT; CDR3 protein: CASTQGRSGNTIYF
V gene: TRBV12-3/TRBV12-4; CDR3 length: 13; J gene: TRBJ2-7; D gene: .; clone size: .; CDR3 DNA: TGTGCCAGCAGCCCCCGGTCAACCTACGAGCAGTACTTC; CDR3 protein: CASSPRSTYEQYF
V gene: TRBV4-3; CDR3 length: 15; J gene: TRBJ1-4; D gene: .; clone size: .; CDR3 DNA: TGCGCCAGCAGCCCAAAATGGGGCCTCAATGAAAAACTGTTTTTT; CDR3 protein: CASSPKWGLNEKLFF
V gene: TRBV30; CDR3 length: 12; J gene: TRBJ2-7; D gene: .; clone size: .; CDR3 DNA: TGTGCCTGGAGTGGACCGACCTACGAGCAGTACTTC; CDR3 protein: CAWSGPTYEQYF
V gene: TRBV4-1; CDR3 length: 15; J gene: TRBJ1-2; D gene: .; clone size: .; CDR3 DNA: TGCGCCAGCAGCCAAGATCCGTCCGGGCTGCTTGGCTACACCTTC; CDR3 protein: CASSQDPSGLLGYTF
V gene: TRBV11-2; CDR3 length: 15; J gene: TRBJ1-6; D gene: .; clone size: .; CDR3 DNA: TGTGCCAGCAGCTTTCAGGGGACGGGTAATTCACCCCTCCACTTT; CDR3 protein: CASSFQGTGNSPLHF